The following is a T cell receptor beta chain sequence with its context. Its matching antigen is unknown. This record comes from a study of radiation and T cells in renal cell carcinoma. V shed 1 base and J shed 3 bases, with 8 bases lying between them. Germline CDR1 and CDR2: GTSNPN and SVGIG (reference sequence). The CDR3 is 13 residues long. Clones were sequenced by immunoSEQ multiplex PCR, and TCRdb holds only the in-frame ones, with some missing. This table has about 43,000 clones, 82% appearing once. General study points: Top tumor clonotypes rose in blood 2 weeks post-radiation, then contracted.

Time point described: blood 4 weeks post-SBRT, at nephrectomy. Noted treatment: 15 Gy SBRT to primary tumor, nephrectomy 4 weeks later. Nephrectomy followed 15 Gy stereotactic body radiation by 4 weeks. Clear cell pathology was present in this patient's renal cell carcinoma. This chain joins TRBV30 and TRBJ2-3; D remains unclear. This TCR derives from a woman in her 70s with renal cell carcinoma. This material consisted of blood, taken from a patient whose treatment included radiotherapy and nephrectomy. This CDR3 reads CAWSGVSTDTQYF. The CDR3 DNA reads TGTGCCTGGAGTGGAGTATCTACAGATACGCAGTATTTT. Complete variable domain (other parts from reference TRBV30 and TRBJ2-3): SQTIHQWPATLVQPVGSPLSLECTVEGTSNPNLYWYRQAAGRGLQLLFYSVGIGQISSEVPQNLSASRPQDRQFILSSKKLLLSDSGFYLCAWSGVSTDTQYFGPGTRLTVL.